The 15 T cell receptor beta chains in this list originate from one sample, sequenced in a study of vaccination effects on CD4 cells after COVID-19. Libraries were prepared by immunoSEQ multiplex PCR; TCRdb keeps only in-frame clonotypes and omits some of them. The repertoire holds 78,000 or so clones, about 78% seen once, with 10% in the top ten. Their antigen targets remain unknown. Expansion with viral peptide pools was applied to antigen-specific CD4+ T cells by the ViraFEST assay prior to sequencing. Cultured cells yielded isolated CD4+ T cells after roughly 11 days. Each vaccine recipient was nucleocapsid antibody negative and had no prior SARS-CoV-2 infection. This sample comprised CD4+ T cells from PBMCs cultured with SARS-CoV-2 spike peptides, obtained before COVID-19 vaccination. These TCRs come from a human donor who received a COVID-19 vaccine.

The V gene is TRBV6-2 or TRBV6-3, the J gene TRBJ2-1; the match to TRBD2 covers 7 bases. V lost 2 bases, J lost 11 bases, and 9 bases stayed unmatched. This CDR3 spans 14 amino acids. In germline, CDR1 is MNHEY, CDR2 SVGEGT. The CDR3 sequence is CASSYTTQRDQQFF. DNA for the CDR3: TGTGCCAGCAGTTACACTACTCAGCGGGACCAGCAGTTCTTC.

The chain joins TRBV5-1 to TRBJ2-7, with D possibly being TRBD1 (6 bases). The CDR3 totals 14 residues. Germline loops: CDR1 SGHRS, CDR2 YFSETQ. Trimming removed 8 bases at V and 5 bases at J, with 20 bases between. The CDR3 is CASSTGTRGHEQYV. For the CDR3, the DNA is TGCGCCAGTTCTACTGGGACCAGGGGCCACGAGCAGTACGTC.

V and J are TRBV5-1 and TRBJ2-6, with D possibly matching TRBD1 (5 bases). Germline values: CDR1 SGHRS, CDR2 YFSETQ. The CDR3 length is 16 residues. Trimming cost V 1 base and J 2 bases, with 10 bases left between them. The CDR3 spells CASSLYPQAGANVLTF. As DNA, the CDR3 is TGCGCCAGCAGCTTGTACCCACAGGCTGGGGCCAACGTCCTGACTTTC.

CDR3 amino acids: CASSLTTSGGQDTQYF. In DNA, the CDR3 is TGTGCCAGCAGCTTAACCACTAGCGGGGGACAAGATACGCAGTATTTT. V is TRBV7-3 and J is TRBJ2-3; 11 bases map to TRBD2. In germline, CDR1 is SGHTA, CDR2 FQGTGA. V was pared by 0 bases and J by 5 bases, with 4 bases of the junction left unmatched. The CDR3 spans 16 residues.

The rearrangement links TRBV9 to TRBJ2-3; weak D call: TRBD1 (5 bases). CDR3 length: 14 amino acids. From germline, CDR1 is SGDLS and CDR2 YYNGEE. V was shortened by 3 bases and J by 2 bases, with 10 bases between the two germline ends. The CDR3 sequence: CASSATENTDTQYF. The CDR3 DNA reads as TGTGCCAGCAGCGCGACAGAAAACACAGATACGCAGTATTTT.

The CDR3 DNA reads TGCGCCAGCAGCCCCCTTAGAGTCAACAATGAGCAGTTCTTC. It specifies CASSPLRVNNEQFF. The V call is TRBV5-1, the J call TRBJ2-1; D is uncertain. The V gene lost 4 bases and the J gene lost 5 bases, with 13 bases spanning the gap. CDR3 length equals 14 residues. CDR1 SGHRS and CDR2 YFSETQ come from the germline V gene.

The chain has TRBV9 and TRBJ2-3, with D possibly called TRBD1 or TRBD2 (6 bases each). Trimming removed 1 base from V and 2 bases from J, with 14 bases in between. The CDR3 extends over 16 amino acids. Germline V lookup: CDR1 SGDLS, CDR2 YYNGEE. CDR3 in DNA: TGTGCCAGCAGCGTAATCGGGCGGGGACACACAGATACGCAGTATTTT. Residues: CASSVIGRGHTDTQYF.

The chain is built from TRBV7-9 and TRBJ2-7; a weak D match, TRBD1 (5 bases). Trimming stripped 2 bases from V and 7 bases from J, with 12 bases between. Per germline, CDR1 SEHNR and CDR2 FQNEAQ (reference sequence). CDR3 size: 13 residues. CDR3 loop: CASSLRARAEQYV. CDR3 coding DNA: TGTGCCAGCAGCTTACGCGCCAGGGCAGAGCAGTACGTC.

In this sample, this clone turned up once. The rearrangement uses TRBV7-2 and TRBJ2-7; 9 bases match TRBD2. CDR3 size: 15 residues. V lost 5 bases and J lost 3; bases outside the gene matches: 8. CDR1 is SGHTA and CDR2 is FQGNSA in the germline V gene. The CDR3 loop is CASSPRSGGIYEQYV. The CDR3 DNA is TGTGCCAGCAGCCCACGAAGCGGGGGGATCTACGAGCAGTACGTC.

This sequence joins TRBV7-2 and TRBJ2-3; D is unclear. Per germline, CDR1 SGHTA and CDR2 FQGNSA. The length of the CDR3 is 11 residues. V lost 0 bases, J lost 5 bases, and 0 bases lay in between. CDR3 sequence (DNA): TGTGCCAGCAGCTTAGCAGATACGCAGTATTTT. This gives the protein CASSLADTQYF. Combining the CDR3 with reference TRBV7-2 and TRBJ2-3 gives the whole variable domain GAGVSQSPSNKVTEKGKDVELRCDPISGHTALYWYRQSLGQGLEFLIYFQGNSAPDKSGLPSDRFSAERTGGSVSTLTIQRTQQEDSAVYLCASSLADTQYFGPGTRLTVL.

The CDR3 sequence: CASSTGLAGASYNEQFF. CDR3 DNA: TGCGCCAGCAGCACGGGACTAGCGGGGGCCTCCTACAATGAGCAGTTCTTC. The chain is built from TRBV5-1 and TRBJ2-1; 14 nucleotides agree with TRBD2. Looked up from germline, CDR1 is SGHRS and CDR2 is YFSETQ. J gave up 0 bases and V 4 bases, and 3 bases lay outside the gene matches. The CDR3 sequence is 17 residues long. Full variable domain (rest looked up from reference TRBV5-1 and TRBJ2-1): KAGVTQTPRYLIKTRGQQVTLSCSPISGHRSVSWYQQTPGQGLQFLFEYFSETQRNKGNFPGRFSGRQFSNSRSEMNVSTLELGDSALYLCASSTGLAGASYNEQFFGPGTRLTVL.

The V call is TRBV5-8, the J call TRBJ1-5; D might be TRBD1 (6 bases). Germline CDR1 SGHTS, CDR2 YDEGEE. The CDR3 consists of 16 residues. V was cut by 1 base and J by 2 bases, with 13 bases left in between. The CDR3 DNA reads as TGTGCCAGCAGCTTGCAGGGGAACGAAGGCAATCAGCCCCAGCATTTT. The encoded protein is CASSLQGNEGNQPQHF.

The chain couples TRBV13 to TRBJ2-6; D could derive from TRBD1 or TRBD2 (5 bases each). Germline V CDR1 and CDR2: PRHDT, FYEKMQ (reference sequence). The length of the CDR3 is 16 residues. V shed 5 bases and J shed 0 bases, with 11 bases lying between them. The CDR3 loop is CASSQGPLSGANVLTF. The CDR3 DNA reads as TGTGCCAGCAGCCAGGGACCCCTCTCTGGGGCCAACGTCCTGACTTTC.

The V call is TRBV24-1, the J call TRBJ2-3; 10 bases match TRBD2. Losses at the gene ends were 2 bases for V and 0 bases for J; bases not matched to a gene: 4. This CDR3 region has 17 residues. Germline assignment: CDR1 KGHDR and CDR2 SFDVKD. The CDR3 is CATSDSGLAASTDTQYF. Here the CDR3 DNA reads TGTGCCACCAGTGATTCCGGACTAGCGGCTAGCACAGATACGCAGTATTTT.

The chain combines TRBV5-6 with TRBJ2-5; 9 nucleotides agree with TRBD1. CDR1 SGHDT and CDR2 YYEEEE come from the germline V gene. The CDR3 totals 15 residues. Trimming at V came to 1 base and at J to 5 bases, leaving 6 bases not matched to a gene. CDR3 sequence: CASSLWDRAGETQYF. CDR3 nucleotides: TGTGCCAGCAGCTTGTGGGACAGGGCCGGGGAGACCCAGTACTTC.